This entry lists 27 T cell receptor beta chains sequenced from one sample in a study of radiotherapy plus CTLA-4 blockade in lung cancer. Sequencing was performed with immunoSEQ multiplex PCR; in TCRdb, only in-frame clones are kept and a portion is missing. The repertoire holds tens of thousands of clones, around 74% seen once, with roughly 15% in the top ten. Source: peripheral blood, taken from a patient treated with radiotherapy plus ipilimumab. All receptors derive from a human donor with non-small cell lung cancer that progressed on radiotherapy plus ipilimumab.

The V gene is TRBV19, the J gene TRBJ2-7; 9 bases match TRBD1. The CDR3 covers 14 residues. J lost 3 bases, V lost 4 bases, and 4 bases had no gene match. CDR1 and CDR2 from the germline V gene are LNHDA and SQIVND (reference sequence). In nucleotides, the CDR3 is TGTGCCAGTAGTACCCGACAGGGGGTCTACGAGCAGTACTTC. It translates to CASSTRQGVYEQYF.

The rearrangement uses TRBV7-2 and TRBJ1-2; D ambiguous. Germline V gene sequence: CDR1 SGHTA, CDR2 FQGNSA. There are 15 residues in the CDR3. Trimming pared 3 bases from V and 4 bases from J, leaving 15 bases between. CDR3 sequence: CASSLAAYQSYGYTF. DNA of the CDR3: TGTGCCAGCAGCTTGGCTGCCTACCAGTCCTATGGCTACACCTTC.

This chain joins TRBV7-8 and TRBJ2-5; D not resolved. The CDR3 totals 13 residues. Trimming removed 5 bases at V and 0 bases at J, with 7 bases between. Per the germline V gene, CDR1 is SGHVS and CDR2 is FQNEAQ. Here the CDR3 reads CASSQDHQETQYF. In DNA, the CDR3 is TGTGCCAGCAGCCAGGACCACCAAGAGACCCAGTACTTC.

The chain uses TRBV27 and TRBJ1-3; tentative D call: TRBD1 (6 bases). CDR1 MNHEY and CDR2 SMNVEV come from the germline V gene (reference sequence). The CDR3 runs to 15 residues. Deletions cut 3 bases from V and 2 bases from J, with 11 bases between. As DNA, the CDR3 is TGTGCCAGCAGTTTGGCGGGGGCCCCTGGAAACACCATATATTTT. It is translated as CASSLAGAPGNTIYF.

This clone has a handful of counts. V usage is TRBV5-1 and J usage is TRBJ2-1, with 10 nucleotides matching TRBD1. This CDR3 is 14 amino acids long. The J segment lost 9 bases and the V segment lost 4 bases, leaving 7 bases of the junction unmatched. Germline assignment: CDR1 SGHRS and CDR2 YFSETQ. CDR3 protein: CASSGETGGGEQFF. The CDR3 bases are TGCGCCAGCAGCGGTGAGACAGGGGGCGGTGAGCAGTTCTTC.

This clone appeared once. V gene TRBV4-3 combines with J gene TRBJ2-5; the match to TRBD1 covers 7 bases. The germline CDR1 and CDR2 sequences are LGHNA and YSLEER. The CDR3 runs 16 residues. The ends lost 0 bases at V and 0 bases at J; junction bases unmatched: 4. The CDR3 region has the DNA TGCGCCAGCAGCCAAGATGCAGGGGGAAACCAAGAGACCCAGTACTTC. This encodes CASSQDAGGNQETQYF.

This clone was counted once. The J gene is TRBJ2-2, the V gene TRBV28; D call uncertain. Germline values: CDR1 MDHEN, CDR2 SYDVKM. The CDR3 runs 11 residues. V was cut by 8 bases and J by 9 bases, with 10 bases left in between. DNA for the CDR3: TGTGCCAGCCGTAGCAGATGGGAGCTGTTTTTT. Protein product: CASRSRWELFF.

The J gene is TRBJ2-5, the V gene TRBV5-4, with TRBD1 as a possible D gene (6 bases). The CDR3 loop spans 13 amino acids. V lost 4 bases and J lost 2, with 9 bases in between. Germline V gene data show CDR1 as SGHNT and CDR2 as YYREEE (reference sequence). For the CDR3, the DNA is TGTGCCAGCAGCATTAGGGGGCAAGAGACCCAGTACTTC. This gives the protein CASSIRGQETQYF.

The rearrangement links TRBV9 to TRBJ2-3; 8 bases line up with TRBD2. Per germline, CDR1 SGDLS and CDR2 YYNGEE. V shed 0 bases and J 4 bases; nucleotides not matched to a gene: 1. The CDR3 is 14 amino acids. The CDR3 DNA follows: TGTGCCAGCAGCGTAGTCGGGGGGGCAGATACGCAGTATTTT. Translating it yields CASSVVGGADTQYF.

This chain links TRBV5-4 with TRBJ1-6; 8 bases align to TRBD1. From germline, CDR1 is SGHNT and CDR2 YYREEE (reference sequence). Trimming took 8 bases from V and 4 from J; bases not matched to a gene: 8. The CDR3 has 15 amino acids. The CDR3 sequence is CARKEQGAYNSPLHF. CDR3 sequence (DNA): TGTGCCAGGAAAGAGCAGGGGGCTTATAATTCACCCCTCCACTTT.

In this sample, this clone turned up once. The rearrangement uses TRBV6-5 and TRBJ1-1; TRBD1 might be the D (5 bases). The CDR3 is 15 amino acids. Trimming pared 7 bases from V and 0 bases from J, leaving 15 bases between. Germline CDR1 MNHEY, CDR2 SVGAGI. CDR3 sequence reads: CASTTTTGLNTEAFF. CDR3 coding DNA: TGTGCCAGCACCACCACTACAGGATTGAACACTGAAGCTTTCTTT.

V is TRBV4-1 and J is TRBJ1-5; D not resolved. This CDR3 contains 15 residues. The V end was cut by 1 base, the J end by 3 bases, with 10 bases between. CDR1 and CDR2 from the germline V gene are MGHRA and YSYEKL. As DNA, the CDR3 is TGCGCCAGCAGCCAAGCTGGGCTGATCAATCAGCCCCAGCATTTT. Translated: CASSQAGLINQPQHF.

This clone was seen a few times. The J gene is TRBJ2-7, the V gene TRBV30; TRBD2 aligns across 7 bases. V trimming: 0 bases; J trimming: 2 bases; junction bases outside the gene matches: 10. This CDR3 is built from 16 residues. Per the germline V gene, CDR1 is GTSNPN and CDR2 is SVGIG (reference sequence). CDR3 loop: CAWSVWGGTGAYEQYF. The CDR3 region has the DNA TGTGCCTGGAGTGTATGGGGAGGGACTGGTGCCTACGAGCAGTACTTC.

The genes are TRBV10-1 and TRBJ2-4, with 8 bases matching TRBD2. V lost 3 bases to trimming and J lost 6 bases; unmatched junction nucleotides: 1. Germline V gene lookup returns CDR1 WNHNN and CDR2 SYGVQD (reference sequence). The CDR3 sequence is 13 residues long. The CDR3 DNA sequence: TGCGCCAGCAGTGAAAGCGGGGGAAACATTCAGTACTTC. Its protein product is CASSESGGNIQYF.

The chain links TRBV5-4 to TRBJ1-2, with D possibly being TRBD1 (6 bases). Trimming removed 3 bases at V and 8 bases at J, with 17 bases between. The CDR3 runs to 14 residues. Germline CDR1 is SGHNT and CDR2 is YYREEE (reference sequence). CDR3 bases: TGTGCCAGCAGCTCGGGGGGCGGAACTATGGGCTACACCTTC. Encoded protein: CASSSGGGTMGYTF.

Turning to this clone: This sample also contains other DNA sequences that code for the same CDR3. The CDR3, as DNA: TGTGCCAGCAGTTCAATGGGACAGGTTCTAGGAAACACCATATATTTT. It yields the protein CASSSMGQVLGNTIYF. The chain combines TRBV28 with TRBJ1-3; 8 bases fit TRBD1. Germline-derived CDR1 and CDR2 are MDHEN and SYDVKM. With 4 bases clipped from V and 4 bases from J, the junction kept 9 bases outside the gene matches. The CDR3 runs to 16 residues.

The rearrangement links TRBV11-2 to TRBJ2-3, with a weak D call TRBD2 (7 bases). Trimming removed 4 bases at V and 2 bases at J, with 13 bases between. Germline V CDR1 and CDR2: SGHAT, FQNNGV. CDR3 length: 15 residues. As DNA, the CDR3 is TGTGCCAGCAGCTACTCGGGGGGCTTCACAGATACGCAGTATTTT. Its translation: CASSYSGGFTDTQYF.

The chain carries TRBV28 and TRBJ2-2, with D maybe TRBD2 (5 bases). The V end was cut by 10 bases, the J end by 0 bases, with 12 bases between. CDR1 MDHEN and CDR2 SYDVKM come from the germline V gene. This CDR3 has 14 residues. The CDR3 region is CATTRASNTGELFF. The CDR3 DNA is TGTGCCACTACTAGGGCCTCGAACACCGGGGAGCTGTTTTTT. Full variable domain (rest looked up from reference TRBV28 and TRBJ2-2): DVKVTQSSRYLVKRTGEKVFLECVQDMDHENMFWYRQDPGLGLRLIYFSYDVKMKEKGDIPEGYSVSREKKERFSLILESASTNQTSMYLCATTRASNTGELFFGEGSRLTVL.

The chain carries TRBV4-2 and TRBJ2-5; perhaps TRBD2 as D (5 bases). There are 18 residues in the CDR3. In germline, CDR1 is LGHNA, CDR2 YNFKEQ. V gave up 0 bases and J gave up 5 bases, with 22 bases separating them. The CDR3 sequence is CASSQDPSGGGYLETQYF. The DNA for the CDR3 is TGTGCCAGCAGCCAAGATCCCTCCGGAGGAGGTTATTTGGAGACCCAGTACTTC.

This chain uses TRBV7-3 with TRBJ2-3; TRBD1 or TRBD2 may be the D gene (6 bases each). Germline CDR1 and CDR2: SGHTA and FQGTGA. Trimming removed 6 bases from V and 2 bases from J, with 18 bases in between. The CDR3 contains 16 residues. The chain's CDR3 is CASSRLVGGNTDTQYF. CDR3 in DNA: TGTGCCAGCAGTAGGTTGGTAGGGGGGAACACAGATACGCAGTATTTT. Variable domain in full (rest from reference TRBV7-3 and TRBJ2-3): GAGVSQTPSNKVTEKGKYVELRCDPISGHTALYWYRQSLGQGPEFLIYFQGTGAADDSGLPNDRFFAVRPEGSVSTLKIQRTERGDSAVYLCASSRLVGGNTDTQYFGPGTRLTVL.

The V call is TRBV10-3, the J call TRBJ2-3; D unclear. There are 11 residues in the CDR3. Trimming removed 8 bases from V and 6 bases from J, with 9 bases in between. The germline V gene encodes CDR1 ENHRY and CDR2 SYGVKD. CDR3 coding DNA: TGTGCCATCGGTCGAGCCGATACGCAGTATTTT. It is translated as CAIGRADTQYF.

The chain carries TRBV9 and TRBJ1-3, with TRBD1 as a possible D gene (5 bases). CDR3 length: 14 residues. V was trimmed by 9 bases and J by 0 bases, leaving 13 bases between them. In germline, CDR1 is SGDLS, CDR2 YYNGEE. CDR3 sequence: CATSPGGSGNTIYF. CDR3 DNA sequence: TGTGCCACCTCACCCGGGGGCTCTGGAAACACCATATATTTT.

The CDR3 loop reads CASSLNPSSSDTQYF. The CDR3 DNA sequence: TGTGCCAGCAGCTTAAACCCCAGCAGTTCAGATACGCAGTATTTT. The chain carries TRBV7-2 and TRBJ2-3; D is unclear. Trimming left V 2 bases short and J 4 bases short, with 13 bases between. The length of the CDR3 is 15 residues. Germline CDR1 is SGHTA and CDR2 is FQGNSA. The whole variable domain, remainder taken from reference TRBV7-2 and TRBJ2-3, is GAGVSQSPSNKVTEKGKDVELRCDPISGHTALYWYRQSLGQGLEFLIYFQGNSAPDKSGLPSDRFSAERTGGSVSTLTIQRTQQEDSAVYLCASSLNPSSSDTQYFGPGTRLTVL.

The chain joins TRBV18 to TRBJ2-4; TRBD2 agrees at 11 bases. The length of the CDR3 is 15 residues. Unmatched junction bases numbered 5, after V lost 3 bases and J lost 7 bases. The germline V gene encodes CDR1 KGHSH and CDR2 LQKENI. The CDR3 DNA is TGTGCCAGCTCACCTTTACTAGCGGGAGCGAACATTCAGTACTTC. The encoded protein is CASSPLLAGANIQYF.

The rearrangement joins TRBV19 to TRBJ2-1, with 13 bases fitting TRBD2. CDR1 and CDR2 from the germline V gene are LNHDA and SQIVND (reference sequence). V gave up 6 bases and J gave up 7 bases; unmatched junction bases: 6. This CDR3 has 15 amino acids. The CDR3 loop is CASSLGLAGANEQFF. DNA of the CDR3: TGTGCCAGTAGCCTTGGACTAGCGGGAGCGAATGAGCAGTTCTTC.

The rearrangement joins TRBV7-2 to TRBJ2-7; no clear D. There are 15 residues in the CDR3. Germline-derived CDR1 and CDR2 are SGHTA and FQGNSA. V lost 1 base and J lost 6, with 16 bases in between. CDR3: CASSLGTSQATEQYF. In DNA form, the CDR3 reads TGTGCCAGCAGCTTAGGCACATCCCAAGCTACCGAGCAGTACTTC.

The chain recombines TRBV11-3 with TRBJ2-1; weak D call: TRBD1 (5 bases). CDR1 and CDR2 (germline): SGHNT, YENEEA. The ends were cut back, 5 bases at V and 1 base at J, with 12 bases in the middle. The CDR3 length is 15 residues. CDR3 nucleotide sequence: TGTGCCAGCAGCGCCGGGCAGGGATCCTACAATGAGCAGTTCTTC. It specifies CASSAGQGSYNEQFF.